Below are 30 T cell receptor beta chains sequenced from a single sample in a study of CD8 T cells in Susac syndrome. Random hexamers were used to reverse transcribe an amount of about 0.45 to 1 ug RNA. TCRdb re-derived calls from the immunoSEQ multiplex PCR reads in MiXCR, one entry per CDR3 protein. Here the sample spans about 300,000 distinct CDR3 sequences, about 91% being singletons. Sequencing was done on a sample of CD8+ T cells from PBMCs. These receptor sequences come from a human donor with multiple sclerosis.

This sequence joins TRBV19 and TRBJ2-7; TRBD1 matches 10 bases. V lost 9 bases and J lost 3; bases outside the gene matches: 5. The length of the CDR3 is 13 residues. Germline lookup yields CDR1 LNHDA and CDR2 SQIVND (reference sequence). The CDR3 here is CASGTGAGYEQYF. CDR3 bases: TGTGCCAGCGGGACAGGGGCAGGCTACGAGCAGTACTTC.

The rearrangement joins TRBV19 to TRBJ2-7; 11 bases line up with TRBD2. This CDR3 contains 18 residues. V lost 5 bases, J lost 2 bases, and 14 bases stayed unmatched. The germline V gene encodes CDR1 LNHDA and CDR2 SQIVND (reference sequence). The CDR3 sequence: CASSATAMTSGNPYEQYF. CDR3 coding DNA: TGTGCCAGTAGTGCGACGGCCATGACTAGCGGGAATCCCTACGAGCAGTACTTC.

The chain combines TRBV29-1 with TRBJ1-1, with D unclear. CDR3 size: 11 residues. V lost 2 bases and J lost 1, with 2 bases in between. Germline values: CDR1 SQVTM, CDR2 ANQGSEA. CDR3 DNA: TGCAGCGTTGAAAGGAACACTGAAGCTTTCTTT. It encodes CSVERNTEAFF.

This chain joins TRBV29-1 and TRBJ2-1, with 7 positions matching TRBD2. V lost 3 bases to trimming and J lost 5 bases; unmatched junction nucleotides: 4. The germline gives CDR1 SQVTM, CDR2 ANQGSEA. The CDR3 runs to 13 residues. The CDR3 sequence: CSVDRGSDNEQFF. The CDR3 DNA follows: TGCAGCGTTGATCGCGGGAGCGACAATGAGCAGTTCTTC.

The V call is TRBV27, the J call TRBJ2-1, with TRBD1 matching over 12 bases. V lost 6 bases, J lost 8 bases, and 8 bases stayed unmatched. This CDR3 has 15 residues. The germline CDR1 and CDR2 sequences are MNHEY and SMNVEV (reference sequence). CDR3 in amino acids: CASRGTGGASDEQFF. DNA of the CDR3: TGTGCCAGCAGAGGGACAGGGGGCGCGAGTGATGAGCAGTTCTTC.

The chain uses TRBV5-6 and TRBJ1-2, with 8 nucleotides matching TRBD1. V was clipped by 4 bases and J by 4 bases; unmatched bases: 6. The CDR3 has 14 residues. Germline V gives CDR1 SGHDT, CDR2 YYEEEE. CDR3 DNA: TGTGCCAGCAGCGAGCAACAGGGGGTCTATGGCTACACCTTC. It yields the protein CASSEQQGVYGYTF.

This clonotype was picked up a small number of times. The V and J genes are TRBV18 and TRBJ2-5, with 8 bases identical to TRBD2. Germline CDR1 KGHSH, CDR2 LQKENI. J lost 4 bases, V lost 0 bases, and 4 bases had no gene match. This CDR3 comprises 15 residues. The CDR3 region has the DNA TGTGCCAGCTCACCACCCGCCGGGGGGGGAGAGACCCAGTACTTC. As protein: CASSPPAGGGETQYF.

V and J are TRBV9 and TRBJ2-1; 9 nucleotides line up with TRBD2. The CDR3 totals 18 residues. V lost 0 bases and J lost 2; bases outside the gene matches: 9. The V gene's germline CDR1 is SGDLS and CDR2 YYNGEE. The CDR3 DNA reads TGTGCCAGCAGCGTAGCAGGTAGCGGGAGAGGGACCTACAATGAGCAGTTCTTC. This sequence encodes CASSVAGSGRGTYNEQFF. Full variable domain (remainder filled in from reference TRBV9 and TRBJ2-1): DSGVTQTPKHLITATGQRVTLRCSPRSGDLSVYWYQQSLDQGLQFLIQYYNGEERAKGNILERFSAQQFPDLHSELNLSSLELGDSALYFCASSVAGSGRGTYNEQFFGPGTRLTVL.

The gene calls are TRBV7-9 and TRBJ1-5; D may be TRBD1 (5 bases). V was pared by 5 bases and J by 5 bases, with 25 bases between. CDR1 and CDR2 from the germline V gene are SEHNR and FQNEAQ (reference sequence). The CDR3 consists of 18 residues. CDR3 bases: TGTGCCAGCAGCCCGGCCGGGCCTCAGGGTAAAGAGGATCAGCCCCAGCATTTT. Translated, it gives CASSPAGPQGKEDQPQHF.

This chain connects TRBV13 to TRBJ2-1; the D gene is possibly TRBD2 (7 bases). The CDR3 contains 13 residues. V lost 8 bases and J 8 bases, leaving 16 bases between the germline ends. From germline, CDR1 is PRHDT and CDR2 FYEKMQ (reference sequence). The CDR3 loop reads CASRWGGRDEQFF. CDR3 nucleotide sequence: TGTGCCAGCCGCTGGGGGGGCAGGGATGAGCAGTTCTTC.

This chain joins TRBV12-3 or TRBV12-4 and TRBJ2-3, with a weak D call TRBD2 (6 bases). V lost 3 bases, J lost 4 bases, and 14 bases lay in between. CDR3 size: 15 residues. CDR3 in amino acids: CASSFLREVADTQYF. CDR3 sequence (DNA): TGTGCCAGCAGTTTTCTCAGGGAGGTGGCAGATACGCAGTATTTT.

The chain uses TRBV4-1 and TRBJ2-1; 13 nucleotides line up with TRBD2. The V segment lost 5 bases and the J segment 7 bases; nucleotides outside the gene matches: 11. This CDR3 has 17 residues. Germline CDR1 and CDR2: MGHRA and YSYEKL. CDR3 in DNA: TGCGCCAGCAGCACTGTCCCCGGGACTAGCGGGATAAATGAGCAGTTCTTC. Residues: CASSTVPGTSGINEQFF.

There are a few counts of this clonotype. The chain employs TRBV19 and TRBJ2-1; a weak D match, TRBD1 (5 bases). Germline CDR1 LNHDA, CDR2 SQIVND (reference sequence). Between the trimmed V and J ends, which lost 5 bases and 6 bases, there was a span of 8 bases. CDR3 length: 12 residues. The CDR3 is CASSFDSNEQFF. As DNA, the CDR3 is TGTGCCAGTAGTTTCGACAGCAATGAGCAGTTCTTC.

The chain employs TRBV27 and TRBJ2-2; 7 nucleotides line up with TRBD1. CDR3 size: 13 residues. The V segment lost 3 bases and the J segment 6 bases; nucleotides outside the gene matches: 1. The V gene's germline CDR1 is MNHEY and CDR2 SMNVEV (reference sequence). CDR3 DNA sequence: TGTGCCAGCAGTTTTGGACAGGCCGGGGAGCTGTTTTTT. It specifies CASSFGQAGELFF.

This chain uses TRBV6-4 with TRBJ2-1; D is ambiguous. V lost 0 bases and J 0 bases, leaving 9 bases between the germline ends. Germline V gene lookup returns CDR1 MRHNA and CDR2 SNTAGT. CDR3 length: 16 amino acids. CDR3 DNA sequence: TGTGCCAGCAGTGACTCTCTTTCGAGCTCCTACAATGAGCAGTTCTTC. It yields the protein CASSDSLSSSYNEQFF.

This chain joins TRBV12-3 or TRBV12-4 and TRBJ2-7; D may match TRBD1 or TRBD2 (5 bases each). The length of the CDR3 is 12 residues. V dropped 4 bases and J dropped 3 bases, with 7 bases sitting between them. CDR3 in DNA: TGTGCCAGCAGTTGGGACGACTACGAGCAGTACTTC. This sequence encodes CASSWDDYEQYF.

This clonotype was detected only once. V usage is TRBV7-9 and J usage is TRBJ2-3; 11 nucleotides agree with TRBD1. Germline lookup yields CDR1 SEHNR and CDR2 FQNEAQ (reference sequence). The CDR3 contains 14 residues. Trimming cost V 5 bases and J 6 bases; bases outside gene matches: 4. The CDR3 coding sequence is TGTGCCAGCAGCCCCCGGGACAGGGGGGATACGCAGTATTTT. This encodes CASSPRDRGDTQYF.

The count of this clonotype is one. The chain carries TRBV12-3 or TRBV12-4 and TRBJ2-7; TRBD1 matches at 8 bases. The CDR3 loop spans 14 amino acids. J lost 2 bases, V lost 5 bases, and 5 bases had no gene match. CDR3 nucleotides: TGTGCCAGCAGTCAGGGACAGGTACCCTACGAGCAGTACTTC. As protein: CASSQGQVPYEQYF.

Only a few counts were recorded for this clonotype. The genes are TRBV4-1 and TRBJ2-1, with TRBD2 matching 10 bases. Germline lookup yields CDR1 MGHRA and CDR2 YSYEKL. V lost 10 bases and J lost 7; bases outside the gene matches: 7. This CDR3 contains 13 residues. The CDR3 is CATKAGGANEQFF. The CDR3 DNA sequence: TGCGCCACAAAAGCGGGAGGGGCTAATGAGCAGTTCTTC.

This chain uses TRBV19 with TRBJ2-7; D assignment may be TRBD1 or TRBD2 (6 bases each). V dropped 2 bases and J dropped 5 bases, with 13 bases sitting between them. In germline, CDR1 is LNHDA, CDR2 SQIVND (reference sequence). The CDR3 has 14 amino acids. The CDR3 DNA reads TGTGCCAGTAGTATAATCGGGGGCTTGGACGAGCAGTACTTC. It is translated as CASSIIGGLDEQYF.

V gene TRBV29-1 combines with J gene TRBJ2-2; D is possibly TRBD1 (6 bases). The germline V and J ends were trimmed by 5 bases and 4 bases, with 8 bases remaining between them. The CDR3 has 12 residues. CDR1 and CDR2 (germline): SQVTM, ANQGSEA. The CDR3 sequence: CSVPGATGELFF. The CDR3 nucleotides are TGCAGCGTTCCAGGGGCCACCGGGGAGCTGTTTTTT.

The chain links TRBV13 to TRBJ2-1; a weak D match, TRBD1 (7 bases). Trimming shortened V by 5 bases and J by 3 bases, and 20 bases separated the two germline ends. The CDR3 is 17 amino acids. Germline loops: CDR1 PRHDT, CDR2 FYEKMQ (reference sequence). CDR3 sequence: CASSASGGLGYYNEQFF. As DNA, the CDR3 is TGTGCCAGCAGCGCGTCAGGGGGACTCGGGTACTACAATGAGCAGTTCTTC.

The chain couples TRBV28 to TRBJ2-7, with TRBD2 matching over 10 bases. From germline, CDR1 is MDHEN and CDR2 SYDVKM. J lost 2 bases, V lost 6 bases, and 7 bases had no gene match. The CDR3 is made up of 15 amino acids. The CDR3 is CASSRSGRPPYEQYF. CDR3 in DNA: TGTGCCAGCAGCCGTAGCGGGAGGCCACCCTACGAGCAGTACTTC.

The rearrangement joins TRBV28 to TRBJ1-2; 10 bases agree with TRBD1. This CDR3 contains 17 residues. Germline V gene sequence: CDR1 MDHEN, CDR2 SYDVKM. J was trimmed by 8 bases and V by 6 bases; bases with no gene match: 18. The CDR3 DNA is TGTGCCAGCAGCTCTCTCATCGATACCGGGACAGGGGACGGCTACACCTTC. It yields the protein CASSSLIDTGTGDGYTF.

The chain couples TRBV7-9 to TRBJ2-5; TRBD1 matches at 9 bases. Trimming at V came to 5 bases and at J to 1 base, leaving 5 bases not matched to a gene. Per the germline V gene, CDR1 is SEHNR and CDR2 is FQNEAQ (reference sequence). This CDR3 spans 15 amino acids. CDR3 sequence (DNA): TGTGCCAGCAGCATCACAGGGGGCCCCCAAGAGACCCAGTACTTC. The encoded protein is CASSITGGPQETQYF. Full variable domain (rest looked up from reference TRBV7-9 and TRBJ2-5): DTGVSQNPRHKITKRGQNVTFRCDPISEHNRLYWYRQTLGQGPEFLTYFQNEAQLEKSRLLSDRFSAERPKGSFSTLEIQRTEQGDSAMYLCASSITGGPQETQYFGPGTRLLVL.

The J gene is TRBJ1-1, the V gene TRBV30, with TRBD1 identical over 8 bases. V trimming: 5 bases; J trimming: 1 base; junction bases outside the gene matches: 6. Germline V gene sequence: CDR1 GTSNPN, CDR2 SVGIG (reference sequence). This CDR3 contains 14 residues. This CDR3 reads CAWETGAGNTEAFF. The CDR3 bases are TGTGCCTGGGAGACAGGGGCTGGGAACACTGAAGCTTTCTTT.

The chain recombines TRBV5-1 with TRBJ2-5, with no clear D. The germline V gene has CDR1 SGHRS and CDR2 YFSETQ. The CDR3 runs 12 residues. V was clipped by 5 bases and J by 3 bases, with 8 bases between them. The CDR3 reads CASSGDKETQYF. The CDR3 DNA follows: TGCGCCAGCAGTGGCGACAAAGAGACCCAGTACTTC.

The chain has TRBV6-1 and TRBJ2-3; D is possibly TRBD2 (6 bases). This CDR3 is 16 amino acids long. Between the trimmed V and J ends, which lost 1 base and 2 bases, there was a span of 13 bases. Germline lookup yields CDR1 MNHNS and CDR2 SASEGT. The CDR3 sequence: CASSEGTGAPTDTQYF. CDR3 bases: TGTGCCAGCAGTGAAGGAACGGGAGCCCCCACAGATACGCAGTATTTT.

The V and J genes are TRBV28 and TRBJ2-3; D not certain. V lost 6 bases and J lost 8, with 21 bases in between. The length of the CDR3 is 15 residues. Per the germline V gene, CDR1 is MDHEN and CDR2 is SYDVKM. In DNA form, the CDR3 reads TGTGCCAGCAGAGCGTATGGGGTCCAAATAGGTACGCAGTATTTT. This codes for CASRAYGVQIGTQYF. Based on the CDR3 plus reference TRBV28 and TRBJ2-3, the full variable domain is DVKVTQSSRYLVKRTGEKVFLECVQDMDHENMFWYRQDPGLGLRLIYFSYDVKMKEKGDIPEGYSVSREKKERFSLILESASTNQTSMYLCASRAYGVQIGTQYFGPGTRLTVL.

This chain links TRBV30 with TRBJ1-5; 7 positions match TRBD1. Looked up from germline, CDR1 is GTSNPN and CDR2 is SVGIG (reference sequence). There are 14 residues in the CDR3. Trimming removed 1 base from V and 9 bases from J; junction bases left unmatched: 9. CDR3 sequence: CAWSATGADSPQHF. The CDR3 DNA reads as TGTGCCTGGAGTGCAACAGGGGCAGACTCGCCCCAGCATTTT. Using reference TRBV30 and TRBJ1-5 for the parts outside the CDR3, the full variable domain is SQTIHQWPATLVQPVGSPLSLECTVEGTSNPNLYWYRQAAGRGLQLLFYSVGIGQISSEVPQNLSASRPQDRQFILSSKKLLLSDSGFYLCAWSATGADSPQHFGDGTRLSIL.